This TCR beta chain was profiled in a study of blood T cell repertoires in COVID-19. Donors were grouped by their self-reported clinical history. Original data processing: Reference gene primer amplification in the assay estimated nucleated cell counts. TCRdb keeps only in-frame clones here, not all; method: immunoSEQ multiplex PCR. The V and J calls and clone size come from that table; D and trimming were worked out from the DNA. This repertoire shows 190,000 or so clones, around 88% found once; its top ten account for around 4%. The J segment lost 1 base and the V segment lost 6 bases, leaving 7 bases of the junction unmatched. The CDR3 is made up of 15 amino acids. CDR1 is SNHLY and CDR2 is FYNNEI in the germline V gene.

The V call is TRBV2, the J call TRBJ2-5; the match to TRBD1 covers 8 bases. The sample was PBMCs or T cells enriched from blood (not recorded which). The source is a woman in her 30s who had been exposed to COVID-19. CDR3 sequence (DNA): TGTGCCAGCAGGAGCCGGGACAGGAGCCAAGAGACCCAGTACTTC. It encodes CASRSRDRSQETQYF.